One and the same sample provided the 8 T cell receptor beta chains below, sequenced in a study of blood T cells in healthy people across ages. PCR was performed a second time for about 7 to 11 cycles using a sample-barcoded 5' primer and a J-beta primer mix. Each CDR3 protein is one row after TCRdb ran MiXCR on the 5' RACE reads. The table records hundreds of thousands of distinct CDR3 sequences, more than 45% of them present only once. Sequencing was carried out using blood. Every receptor here comes from a man in his thirties or forties in good health.

In this sample, this clonotype turned up once. The J gene is TRBJ1-4, the V gene TRBV6-6; D unclear. This CDR3 region has 14 residues. CDR1 MNHNY and CDR2 SVGAGI come from the germline V gene (reference sequence). Trimming shortened V by 5 bases and J by 7 bases, and 14 bases separated the two germline ends. The CDR3 loop reads CASSQLGLSEKLFF. DNA of the CDR3: TGTGCCAGCAGTCAACTTGGCTTGAGTGAAAAACTGTTTTTT.

This sequence joins TRBV28 and TRBJ1-2, with D perhaps TRBD1 (6 bases). The CDR3 loop spans 13 amino acids. Germline V gives CDR1 MDHEN, CDR2 SYDVKM. Between the trimmed V and J ends, which lost 11 bases and 2 bases, there was a span of 15 bases. CDR3 region: CAGYREGNYGYTF. The CDR3 DNA follows: TGTGCCGGATACAGGGAGGGGAACTATGGCTACACCTTC.

The J gene is TRBJ2-5, the V gene TRBV2; 7 bases are shared with TRBD1. Germline lookup yields CDR1 SNHLY and CDR2 FYNNEI. Trimming cost V 6 bases and J 2 bases; bases outside gene matches: 3. The CDR3 runs to 13 residues. The CDR3 here is CASRNRGQETQYF. The DNA of the CDR3 is TGTGCCAGCAGGAACAGGGGACAAGAGACCCAGTACTTC.

The chain combines TRBV25-1 with TRBJ2-3; maybe TRBD1 (6 bases). Germline V gives CDR1 MGHDK, CDR2 SYGVNS. V was trimmed by 3 bases and J by 6 bases, leaving 10 bases between them. This CDR3 has 13 amino acids. The CDR3 reads CASSDTGFDTQYF. As DNA, the CDR3 is TGTGCCAGCAGTGACACAGGGTTTGATACGCAGTATTTT.

This clonotype was observed a few times. The chain uses TRBV20-1 and TRBJ2-5; a weak D match, TRBD1 (7 bases). Germline V CDR1 and CDR2: DFQATT, SNEGSKA (reference sequence). The CDR3 contains 13 residues. The CDR3 spells CSAPGQGGETQYF. The CDR3 bases are TGCAGCGCCCCCGGGCAGGGGGGTGAGACCCAGTACTTC.

This clonotype showed up just a few times. The chain combines TRBV6-2 or TRBV6-3 with TRBJ2-2; the D call may be TRBD1 or TRBD2 (5 bases each). There are 15 residues in the CDR3. Trimming pared 6 bases from V and 2 bases from J, leaving 13 bases between. The V gene's germline CDR1 is MNHEY and CDR2 SVGEGT. DNA for the CDR3: TGTGCCAGCAGGCGGGCCAGGGCCAACACCGGGGAGCTGTTTTTT. This sequence encodes CASRRARANTGELFF.

CDR3 nucleotides: TGCAGCGTTGAAGATTACGGGGGTGCGAACACTGAAGCTTTCTTT. Translation gives CSVEDYGGANTEAFF. The chain has TRBV29-1 and TRBJ1-1; D possibly corresponds to TRBD1 (5 bases). Trimming pared 0 bases from V and 1 base from J, leaving 12 bases between. The CDR3 spans 15 residues. Germline V gene sequence: CDR1 SQVTM, CDR2 ANQGSEA.

CDR3 DNA: TGTGCCAGCAGCCAAGAACTCCAGAATAACTATGGCTACACCTTC. It codes for CASSQELQNNYGYTF. The V and J genes are TRBV4-2 and TRBJ1-2, with D unresolved. This CDR3 is 15 amino acids long. The germline V gene has CDR1 LGHNA and CDR2 YNFKEQ. The V end was cut by 0 bases, the J end by 1 base, with 9 bases between.